What follows are 14 T cell receptor beta chains derived from one specimen sequenced in a study of blood T cell repertoires in COVID-19. The repertoire was sequenced with immunoSEQ multiplex PCR; TCRdb's copy has only in-frame clones and lacks some. The data contain around 100,000 clones, around four fifths of them singletons. Sequencing was carried out using peripheral blood. The receptors were sampled from a woman in her 70s with acute or convalescent COVID-19.

V gene TRBV5-1 combines with J gene TRBJ2-7; tentatively, D is TRBD1 (6 bases). The germline V gene has CDR1 SGHRS and CDR2 YFSETQ. The CDR3 contains 13 residues. Trimming left V 2 bases short and J 7 bases short, with 13 bases between. As DNA, the CDR3 is TGCGCCAGCAGCTTAGGAACCCAGGGGGAGCAGTACGTC. It yields the protein CASSLGTQGEQYV.

The J gene is TRBJ1-5, the V gene TRBV11-1; D remains ambiguous. The CDR3 contains 13 residues. Germline V gives CDR1 SGHAT, CDR2 FQDESV (reference sequence). V dropped 1 base and J dropped 4 bases, with 5 bases sitting between them. CDR3 DNA sequence: TGTGCCAGCAGCTTAGTATCTAATCAGCCCCAGCATTTT. Translated, it gives CASSLVSNQPQHF.

The chain has TRBV10-3 and TRBJ1-3; 8 positions agree with TRBD1. The ends lost 5 bases at V and 4 bases at J; junction bases unmatched: 4. Germline values: CDR1 ENHRY, CDR2 SYGVKD. The CDR3 totals 14 residues. As DNA, the CDR3 is TGTGCCATCAGTAGGACAGGGTCAGGAAACACCATATATTTT. Amino acid sequence: CAISRTGSGNTIYF.

The V gene is TRBV12-3 or TRBV12-4, the J gene TRBJ1-2; 8 bases agree with TRBD1. CDR3 length: 13 amino acids. The trim removed 5 bases at V and 8 bases at J, leaving 7 bases unmatched. CDR3 sequence: CASSPTGVRGYTF. The CDR3 DNA follows: TGTGCCAGCAGTCCGACAGGGGTTAGGGGCTACACCTTC.

The V gene is TRBV19, the J gene TRBJ1-2; D is perhaps TRBD1 (6 bases). CDR3 length: 16 amino acids. V was cut by 6 bases and J by 4 bases, with 21 bases left in between. Germline V gene sequence: CDR1 LNHDA, CDR2 SQIVND (reference sequence). The CDR3 DNA follows: TGTGCCAGTAGAAGGGTGGACAGTCTAAAAGGCTATGGCTACACCTTC. It specifies CASRRVDSLKGYGYTF.

The chain has TRBV5-4 and TRBJ1-1; maybe TRBD1 (6 bases). CDR3 length equals 16 residues. CDR1 SGHNT and CDR2 YYREEE come from the germline V gene (reference sequence). The V end lost 2 bases, the J end lost 1 base, and 15 bases lay between the germline ends. The CDR3 coding sequence is TGTGCCAGCAGCTTCACAAACCTGACAGGGAACACTGAAGCTTTCTTT. This codes for CASSFTNLTGNTEAFF.

The rearrangement links TRBV7-2 to TRBJ2-7, with D tentatively TRBD1 (6 bases). Looked up from germline, CDR1 is SGHTA and CDR2 is FQGNSA. Trimming removed 6 bases at V and 5 bases at J, with 17 bases between. The length of the CDR3 is 14 residues. In DNA form, the CDR3 reads TGTGCCAGCAGTTACACTACAGGGAACAACGAGCAGTACGTC. Translating it yields CASSYTTGNNEQYV.

The chain has TRBV5-1 and TRBJ2-7, with 10 bases lining up with TRBD1. The CDR3 loop spans 15 amino acids. Germline-derived CDR1 and CDR2 are SGHRS and YFSETQ. After removal of 0 bases from V and 5 bases from J, the junction contained 5 bases not matched to a gene. CDR3 sequence reads: CASSLGGTGVNEQYF. Here the CDR3 DNA reads TGCGCCAGCAGCTTGGGAGGGACAGGGGTTAACGAGCAGTACTTC.

This chain uses TRBV27 with TRBJ2-3; no clear D. This CDR3 is built from 14 residues. Trimming stripped 6 bases from V and 0 bases from J, with 10 bases between. CDR1 is MNHEY and CDR2 is SMNVEV in the germline V gene (reference sequence). This chain's CDR3 is CASRQILSTDTQYF. The CDR3 nucleotides read TGTGCCAGCAGGCAAATACTTAGCACAGATACGCAGTATTTT.

This clone was counted a single time. The V call is TRBV18, the J call TRBJ2-7, with TRBD1 matching over 9 bases. This CDR3 region has 13 residues. Germline loops: CDR1 KGHSH, CDR2 LQKENI. With V trimmed by 5 bases and J by 7 bases, 6 bases remained unmatched. The CDR3, as DNA: TGTGCCAGCTCAGAACAGGGGGCTCGGGAGCAGTACTTC. This sequence encodes CASSEQGAREQYF.

The chain links TRBV6-1 to TRBJ2-7, with 7 bases fitting TRBD1. In germline, CDR1 is MNHNS, CDR2 SASEGT. There are 12 residues in the CDR3. V lost 6 bases and J lost 5; bases outside the gene matches: 4. The CDR3 spells CASSVTGDEQYV. The CDR3 nucleotides read TGTGCCAGCAGCGTAACAGGGGACGAGCAGTACGTC.

CDR3 amino acids: CASLFGGGTGELFF. The DNA of the CDR3 is TGTGCCAGCCTGTTCGGGGGGGGCACCGGGGAGCTGTTTTTT. The gene calls are TRBV19 and TRBJ2-2, with 8 bases identical to TRBD2. The CDR3 loop spans 14 amino acids. Germline V CDR1 and CDR2: LNHDA, SQIVND (reference sequence). The junction had 7 bases not matched to a gene; V was cut back by 9 bases and J by 4 bases.

V and J are TRBV9 and TRBJ2-1; 10 nucleotides align to TRBD2. V gave up 0 bases and J gave up 8 bases; unmatched junction bases: 5. Germline CDR1 reads SGDLS; CDR2 reads YYNGEE. This CDR3 has 15 residues. In DNA, the CDR3 is TGTGCCAGCAGCGTAGCGTCTAGCGGGGGTTATGAGCAGTTCTTC. It translates to CASSVASSGGYEQFF.

The V gene is TRBV9, the J gene TRBJ1-4, with D uncertain. Trimming took off 2 bases at V and 0 bases at J, with 5 bases between the two ends. From germline, CDR1 is SGDLS and CDR2 YYNGEE. The CDR3 spans 14 residues. Here the CDR3 reads CASSVSATNEKLFF. The CDR3 DNA sequence: TGTGCCAGCAGCGTCTCAGCAACTAATGAAAAACTGTTTTTT.